The present T cell receptor beta chain was sequenced within a study of breast tumors, draining lymph nodes, adjacent tissues listed by TCRdb under 2016. In terms of the full investigation: In breast cancer patients, the study compared the TCR beta repertoires of tumor, adjacent nontumor tissue and axillary lymph nodes. The study was designed to assess the relationships and possible T-cell exchange between tumor, surrounding tissue and draining lymph node repertoires in human breast cancer.

Looking up the germline V gene yields CDR1 MNHNS and CDR2 SASEGT. V and J are trimmed by 2 bases and 7 bases, and the gene matches miss 4 bases of the junction. The CDR3 spans 14 residues, from the cysteine through the phenylalanine. The retained sequence is limited to the CDR3, 42 bases, with the frame set at the first base. This clonotype has a count of ten or more. This clone's antigen is unknown. There are no base qualities to consult, and no much larger clone falls within one base. Sequencing relied on an Illumina HiSeq 2000. TCR beta chain libraries were generated through multiplex PCR amplification. High-throughput sequencing was used to analyze the amplified TCR beta chain products. The public reads were run again by TCRdb, first through fastp at Q25 and then through MiXCR, and only productive beta chains were kept. Identical CDR3 proteins give one entry, which carries the most common genes and DNA. This sample lists roughly 130,000 distinct CDR3 sequences; about 31% were detected once. About 2.5% of the sample lies in the top ten.

The lymph node samples were taken from the axillary draining lymph nodes of breast cancer patients. Results and caveats for the whole study, not just this receptor: The data were considered consistent with most tumor T cells being derived from the lymph node and subsequently expanding within tumor tissue. Tumor T-cell repertoires showed less diversity than lymph node repertoires and more diversity than nontumor tissue repertoires, and tumor T-cell repertoires showed preferential V and J gene usage. Tumor and nontumor tissue repertoires were found to be significantly more similar in luminal-like than in basal-like breast cancer. The conclusion that tumor T cells originate in lymph nodes was presented as consistent with a hypothesis rather than as directly demonstrated.

The specimen sequenced was axillary lymph node tissue. The TCR sequence derives from a female donor with breast cancer. Some clones in this sample may be carry-over from other donors' samples. The chain links TRBV6-1 with TRBJ2-1; TRBD1 matches 8 bases in the middle. This receptor carries the CDR3 CASSERTGRNEQFF. The sequenced DNA: TGTGCCAGCAGTGAAAGGACAGGGCGGAATGAGCAGTTCTTC.